The rows below give T cell receptor beta chains drawn from one sample of a study of blood T cell repertoires in COVID-19. Data came from immunoSEQ multiplex PCR; TCRdb stores just in-frame clones and leaves some out. The repertoire includes around 290,000 clones, roughly 89% of them detected once, and about 1.7% sits in the top ten. The sample comprised PBMCs or T cells enriched from blood (not recorded which). The receptors were gathered from a middle-aged woman who had recovered from COVID-19. Both conserved end residues are part of each CDR3. A D gene is named only where the DNA matches it firmly. A clone size is listed for some rows: how often the clone was seen (once, few, many), or a class if it is expanded.

j_call clone_size v_call d_call cdr3_aa cdr3_nt
TRBJ1-2 NA TRBV5-4 TRBD1 CASSTASGTVVYGYTF TGTGCCAGCAGCACCGCCTCTGGGACAGTAGTTTATGGCTACACCTTC
TRBJ2-7 NA TRBV11-3 NA CAPKRGEFYEQYF TGTGCCCCCAAAAGGGGCGAGTTCTACGAGCAGTACTTC
TRBJ1-4 NA TRBV5-1 TRBD1 CASSFFPGGEDEKLFF TGCGCCAGCAGCTTTTTCCCAGGGGGCGAGGATGAAAAACTGTTTTTT
TRBJ1-1 NA TRBV7-9 NA CASSLVREKAFF TGTGCCAGCAGCTTGGTGAGGGAAAAAGCTTTCTTT
TRBJ2-7 few TRBV25-1 TRBD2 CASSEGSGGYEQYF TGTGCCAGCAGTGAGGGTTCGGGGGGCTACGAGCAGTACTTC
TRBJ1-5 NA TRBV10-3 NA CAISESRGYNQPQHF TGTGCCATCAGTGAGTCCAGGGGCTACAATCAGCCCCAGCATTTT
TRBJ1-3 NA TRBV18 NA CASSLGTGAGNTIYF TGTGCCAGCTCACTCGGTACGGGAGCTGGAAACACCATATATTTT
TRBJ2-3 NA TRBV7-2 TRBD2 CASSPGLAFDTQYF TGTGCCAGCAGCCCGGGACTAGCGTTCGATACGCAGTATTTT
TRBJ1-1 NA TRBV10-3 TRBD1 CAIRGTVMNTEAFF TGTGCCATCAGGGGGACAGTGATGAACACTGAAGCTTTCTTT
TRBJ2-7 NA TRBV30 NA CAWSPTGLGTGESYEQYF TGTGCCTGGAGTCCCACGGGTCTCGGGACGGGAGAGTCCTACGAGCAGTACTTC
TRBJ1-1 NA TRBV5-6 NA CASSRTTRNTEAFF TGTGCCAGCAGCCGAACAACCAGGAACACTGAAGCTTTCTTT
TRBJ1-1 NA TRBV14 NA CASSERAEAFF TGTGCCAGCAGCGAGAGAGCTGAAGCTTTCTTT
TRBJ2-7 NA TRBV11-2 TRBD1 CASSSIQGTYEQYF TGTGCCAGCAGCTCCATACAGGGGACCTACGAGCAGTACTTC
TRBJ2-2 few TRBV9 NA CASSVDNREGTGELFF TGTGCCAGCAGCGTAGATAACAGGGAAGGGACCGGGGAGCTGTTTTTT
TRBJ1-6 NA TRBV6-5 TRBD1 CATTGGAGYNSPLHF TGTGCCACGACAGGGGGCGCCGGGTATAATTCACCCCTCCACTTT
TRBJ2-3 NA TRBV18 NA CASSPLDRSSTDTQYF TGTGCCAGCTCACCACTCGACAGATCTAGCACAGATACGCAGTATTTT
TRBJ2-3 NA TRBV3-1/TRBV3-2 TRBD2 CASSLIGTRMDTQYF TGTGCCAGCAGCCTGATTGGGACTAGAATGGATACGCAGTATTTT
TRBJ1-1 NA TRBV4-1 TRBD1 CASSRDRAWNTEAFF TGCGCCAGCAGCCGGGACAGGGCTTGGAACACTGAAGCTTTCTTT
TRBJ2-7 NA TRBV4-1 NA CASSQDGVGTLAGEQYF TGCGCCAGCAGCCAAGATGGGGTAGGGACTCTGGCGGGGGAGCAGTACTTC
TRBJ2-7 NA TRBV27 TRBD1 CASSLKGTATSYEQYF TGTGCCAGCAGTTTAAAGGGGACAGCAACCTCCTACGAGCAGTACTTC
TRBJ1-2 NA TRBV5-1 NA CTSSLTSKGGSYGYTF TGCACCAGCAGCTTGACGTCGAAGGGGGGGTCCTATGGCTACACCTTC